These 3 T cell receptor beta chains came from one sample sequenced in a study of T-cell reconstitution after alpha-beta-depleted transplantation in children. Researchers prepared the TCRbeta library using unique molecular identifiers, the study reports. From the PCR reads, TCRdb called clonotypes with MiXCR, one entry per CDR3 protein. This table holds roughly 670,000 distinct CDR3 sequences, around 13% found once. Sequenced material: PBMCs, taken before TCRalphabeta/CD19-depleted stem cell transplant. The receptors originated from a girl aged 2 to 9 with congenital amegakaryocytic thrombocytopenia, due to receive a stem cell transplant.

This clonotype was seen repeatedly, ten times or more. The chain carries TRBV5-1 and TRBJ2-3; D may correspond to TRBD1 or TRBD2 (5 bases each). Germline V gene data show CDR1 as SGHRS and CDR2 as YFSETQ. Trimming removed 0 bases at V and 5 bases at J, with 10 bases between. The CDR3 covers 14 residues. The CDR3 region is CASSLGDVVDTQYF. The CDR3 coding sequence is TGCGCCAGCAGCTTGGGGGACGTAGTAGATACGCAGTATTTT.

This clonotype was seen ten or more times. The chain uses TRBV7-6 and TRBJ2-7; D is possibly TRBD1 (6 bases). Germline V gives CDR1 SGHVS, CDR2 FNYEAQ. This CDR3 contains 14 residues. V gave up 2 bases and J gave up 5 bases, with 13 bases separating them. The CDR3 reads CASSLRRPGDEQYF. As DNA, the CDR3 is TGTGCCAGCAGCTTACGGCGGCCAGGGGACGAGCAGTACTTC.

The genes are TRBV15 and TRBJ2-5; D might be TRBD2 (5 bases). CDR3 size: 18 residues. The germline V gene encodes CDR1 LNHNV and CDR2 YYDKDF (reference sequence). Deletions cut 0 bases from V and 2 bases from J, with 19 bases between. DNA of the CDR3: TGTGCCACCAGCAGAGATCAATTCATAGAGGGCCGGCAAGAGACCCAGTACTTC. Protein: CATSRDQFIEGRQETQYF.